This T cell receptor (beta chain) was retrieved from a study of blood T cell repertoires in COVID-19. Study information: The United States, Italy and Spain supplied acute and convalescent COVID-19 samples. The cDNA or gDNA used as material had been derived from T cells, B-cell-depleted T cells, or PBMCs.

Participant age was roughly 18 to 95 years, and participants resided in about 25 US areas. Methods used by the authors: The authors estimated nucleated cell counts from reference gene primer amplification. The data were produced by immunoSEQ multiplex PCR, yet TCRdb's version contains in-frame clones alone and is incomplete. D and trimming come from the DNA, and the V and J calls and clone size come from that table. Of a few hundred thousand clones in the sample, 80% to 90% were seen once. Germline V lookup: CDR1 KGHSH, CDR2 LQKENI. The CDR3 is 21 residues long. After removal of 6 bases from V and 5 bases from J, the junction contained 20 bases not matched to a gene.

The chain employs TRBV18 and TRBJ2-1; TRBD2 matches at 15 bases. The clonotype originates from a man aged 35 to 55 who had recovered from COVID-19. Sample: PBMCs or T cells enriched from blood (not recorded which). The CDR3 loop reads CASSQTQPGLAGGKTNNEQFF. The CDR3 DNA reads as TGTGCCAGCTCGCAGACACAACCGGGACTAGCGGGAGGAAAGACAAACAATGAGCAGTTCTTC. Drawing the rest from reference TRBV18 and TRBJ2-1, the complete variable domain is NAGVMQNPRHLVRRRGQEARLRCSPMKGHSHVYWYRQLPEEGLKFMVYLQKENIIDESGMPKERFSAEFPKEGPSILRIQQVVRGDSAAYFCASSQTQPGLAGGKTNNEQFFGPGTRLTVL.